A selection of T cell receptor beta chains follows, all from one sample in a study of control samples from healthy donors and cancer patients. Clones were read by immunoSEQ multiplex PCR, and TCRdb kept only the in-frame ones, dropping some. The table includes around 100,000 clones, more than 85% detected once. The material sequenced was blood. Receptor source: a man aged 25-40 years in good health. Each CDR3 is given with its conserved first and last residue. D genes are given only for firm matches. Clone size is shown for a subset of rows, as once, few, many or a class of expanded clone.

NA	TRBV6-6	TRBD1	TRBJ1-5	TGTGCCAGCAGCGGACAGGAGATCAATCAGCCCCAGCATTTT	CASSGQEINQPQHF
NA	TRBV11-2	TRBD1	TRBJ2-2	TGTGCCAGCAGCCGGGACAGGGAATCCGGGGAGCTGTTTTTT	CASSRDRESGELFF
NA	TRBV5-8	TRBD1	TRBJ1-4	TGTGCCAGCAGCCAGACCGGGACAGGAAATGAAAAACTGTTTTTT	CASSQTGTGNEKLFF
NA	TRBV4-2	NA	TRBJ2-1	TGTGCCAGCAGCCAGGCTACCAATGAGCAGTTCTTC	CASSQATNEQFF
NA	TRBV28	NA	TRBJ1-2	TGTGCCAGCAGTTCTGACTATGGCTACACCTTC	CASSSDYGYTF
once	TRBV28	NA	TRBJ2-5	TGTGCCAGCAGTTTTCAGCGGAGTCCAGAGACCCAGTACTTC	CASSFQRSPETQYF
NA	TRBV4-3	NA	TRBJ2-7	TGCGCCAGCAGCCAAGAATCGGTAGGCAGCGATTCCTACGAGCAGTACTTC	CASSQESVGSDSYEQYF
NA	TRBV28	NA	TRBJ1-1	TGTGCCAGCATGGGGAACACTGAAGCTTTCTTT	CASMGNTEAFF
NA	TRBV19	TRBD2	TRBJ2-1	TGTGCCAGTAGTATAGCAGGGCTAGCGGGAGAAGTTGAGCAGTTCTTC	CASSIAGLAGEVEQFF
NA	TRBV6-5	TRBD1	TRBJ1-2	TGTGCCAGTCGACAGGGGAAGGGCTACACCTTC	CASRQGKGYTF
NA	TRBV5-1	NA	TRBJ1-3	TGCGCCAGCAGCCCGTCACAGGGAGCTGGAAACACCATATATTTT	CASSPSQGAGNTIYF
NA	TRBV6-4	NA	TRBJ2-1	TGTGCCAGCAGTGAAGGCCCGTACAATGAGCAGTTCTTC	CASSEGPYNEQFF
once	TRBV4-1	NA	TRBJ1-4	TGCGCCAGCAGCCAAGAAAGGACAGAAAAACTGTTTTTT	CASSQERTEKLFF
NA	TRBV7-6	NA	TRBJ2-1	TGTGCCAGCAGCTTAGGCCCGCCACTAGGAGGGAAGAGTATATACAATGAGCAGTTCTTC	CASSLGPPLGGKSIYNEQFF
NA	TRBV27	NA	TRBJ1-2	TGTGCCAGCAGTCCGCGGGGCCCCCATGGCTACACCTTC	CASSPRGPHGYTF
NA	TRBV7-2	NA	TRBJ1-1	TGTGCCAGCAGCCGTTCGATGAACACTGAAGCTTTCTTT	CASSRSMNTEAFF
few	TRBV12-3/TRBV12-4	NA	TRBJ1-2	TGTGCCAGCACGACAACCAACCGCGGCTACACCTTC	CASTTTNRGYTF
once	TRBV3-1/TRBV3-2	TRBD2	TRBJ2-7	TGTGCCAGCAGCCAAGATCATTTAGCGGGAGCGATTCGGGGCTCCTACGAGCAGTACTTC	CASSQDHLAGAIRGSYEQYF
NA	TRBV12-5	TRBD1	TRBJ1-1	TGTGCTAGTGGTCCCCCGGGACAGGGAAGTATGACTGAAGCTTTCTTT	CASGPPGQGSMTEAFF
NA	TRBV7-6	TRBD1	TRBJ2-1	TGTGCCAGCAGCGCGACAGGGATCGGCGATGAGCAGTTCTTC	CASSATGIGDEQFF
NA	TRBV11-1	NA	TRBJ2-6	TGTGCCAGCACAGGGGCCAACGTCCTGACTTTC	CASTGANVLTF
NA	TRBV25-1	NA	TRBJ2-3	TGTGCCAGCTCTGACCCCAGGGTTATTGTGACAGATACGCAGTATTTT	CASSDPRVIVTDTQYF
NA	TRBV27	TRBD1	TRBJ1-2	TGTGCCAGCAGTCCCACAGCCCGTGGGACAGGGGGGAGGGACTATGGCTACACCTTC	CASSPTARGTGGRDYGYTF
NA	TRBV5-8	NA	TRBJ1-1	TGTGCCAGCAGCTTGGAAGACCCGGGAACTGAAGCTTTCTTT	CASSLEDPGTEAFF
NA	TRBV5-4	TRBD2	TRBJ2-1	TGTGCCAGCAGCCCGGGACTAGCGGGGGCAAACTCCTACAATGAGCAGTTCTTC	CASSPGLAGANSYNEQFF
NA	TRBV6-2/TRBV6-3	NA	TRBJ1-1	TGTGCCAGCAGCTTACAGTCGAACACTGAAGCTTTCTTT	CASSLQSNTEAFF
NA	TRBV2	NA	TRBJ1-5	TGTGCCAGCAGGGAGAGGGTTAGCAATCAGCCCCAGCATTTT	CASRERVSNQPQHF
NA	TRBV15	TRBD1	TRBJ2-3	TGTGCCACCAGCAGAGGCCGGGACAGGGTAACAGATACGCAGTATTTT	CATSRGRDRVTDTQYF
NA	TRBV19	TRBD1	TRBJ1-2	TGTGCCACCACGGACAGGGGGAATGGCTACACCTTC	CATTDRGNGYTF
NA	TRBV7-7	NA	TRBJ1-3	TGTGCCAGCAGCCCTGGAAACACCATATATTTT	CASSPGNTIYF
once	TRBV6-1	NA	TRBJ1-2	TGTGCCAGCAGTGAATCGGGGCGAGGGGGCTACACCTTC	CASSESGRGGYTF
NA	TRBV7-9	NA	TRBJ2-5	TGTGCCAGCAGCTTCGGGGGAGAGACCCAGTACTTC	CASSFGGETQYF
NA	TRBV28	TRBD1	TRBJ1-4	TGTGCCAGCATTTTGACAGGGTATAATGAAAAACTGTTTTTT	CASILTGYNEKLFF
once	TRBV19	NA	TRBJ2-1	TGTGCCGTATCGCCGGGTGACACTGACAATGAGCAGTTCTTC	CAVSPGDTDNEQFF
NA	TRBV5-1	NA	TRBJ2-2	TGCGCCAGCAGCTTCACAGGGAGCTCAAACACCGGGGAGCTGTTTTTT	CASSFTGSSNTGELFF
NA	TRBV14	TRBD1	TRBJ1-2	TGTGCCAGCAGCCGCCGAACAGGGGGGTTAAGCTATGGCTACACCTTC	CASSRRTGGLSYGYTF
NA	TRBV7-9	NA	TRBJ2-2	TGTGCCACGGTTTCCGGGGAGCTGTTTTTT	CATVSGELFF
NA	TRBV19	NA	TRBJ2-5	TGTGCCAGTAGTATCTCCACAAACCAAGAGACCCAGTACTTC	CASSISTNQETQYF
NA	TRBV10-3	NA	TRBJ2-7	TGTGCCATCAGTGAGCCGGGACGGCAGTACTTC	CAISEPGRQYF
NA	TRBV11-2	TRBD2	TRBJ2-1	TGTGCCAGCAGCTTCAAGCGGGAGGGTTTCATGAATGAGCAGTTCTTC	CASSFKREGFMNEQFF
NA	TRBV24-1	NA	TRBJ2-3	TGTGCCACCAGAGGAAGTTTGGGTGAGGGCACAGATACGCAGTATTTT	CATRGSLGEGTDTQYF
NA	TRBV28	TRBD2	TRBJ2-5	TGTGCCAGCAGTGCAAGGCTAGCGGTTGGAGAGACCCAGTACTTC	CASSARLAVGETQYF
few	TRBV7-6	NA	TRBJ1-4	TGTGCCAGCAGCCAGGGACGGGTTAATGAAAAACTGTTTTTT	CASSQGRVNEKLFF
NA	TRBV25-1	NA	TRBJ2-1	TGTGCCAGCAGTGAATACGGGGTCAATGAGCAGTTCTTC	CASSEYGVNEQFF
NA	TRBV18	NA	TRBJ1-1	TGTGCCAGCTCGCTAGGCCACGGAACCTACACTGAAGCTTTCTTT	CASSLGHGTYTEAFF
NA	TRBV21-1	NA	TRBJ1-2	TGTGCCAGCAGCGTGGGGAAGGATAGGAACTATGGCTACACCTTC	CASSVGKDRNYGYTF
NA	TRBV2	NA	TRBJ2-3	TGTGCCAGCAACGAGTGGACAGATACGCAGTATTTT	CASNEWTDTQYF
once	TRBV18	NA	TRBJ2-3	TGTGCCAGCTCACGTGACATAAGCCTCACAGATACGCAGTATTTT	CASSRDISLTDTQYF
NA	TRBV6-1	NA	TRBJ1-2	TGTGCCAGCAGTGAAGACAGGGCTCCCTATGGCTACACCTTC	CASSEDRAPYGYTF
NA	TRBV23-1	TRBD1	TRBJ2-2	TGCGCCAGCAGTCCGACCGTCTGGGACAGCGAACACCGGGGAGCTGTTTTT	CASSPTVWDSEHRGAVF
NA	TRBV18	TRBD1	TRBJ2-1	TGTGCCAGCTCTCCCGGGACAGGGGACAATGAGCAGTTCTTC	CASSPGTGDNEQFF
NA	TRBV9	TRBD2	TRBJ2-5	TGTGCCAGCAGCGTCCGAGCGGGAGGGGAAGAGACCCAGTACTTC	CASSVRAGGEETQYF
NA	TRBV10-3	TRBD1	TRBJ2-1	TGTGCCATCAGTGTCGGACAGGAATTTGTCAATGAGCAGTTCTTC	CAISVGQEFVNEQFF
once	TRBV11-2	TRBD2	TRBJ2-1	TGTGCCAGCAGCCCAAGGCTAGCGGGGGGGCTTGGGGAGCAGTTCTTC	CASSPRLAGGLGEQFF
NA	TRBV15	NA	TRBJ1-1	TGTGCCACCAGCCCCGGGGAGACTGAAGCTTTCTTT	CATSPGETEAFF
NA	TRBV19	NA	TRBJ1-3	TGTGCCAGTAGTACGACAGAAGGAAACACCATATATTTT	CASSTTEGNTIYF
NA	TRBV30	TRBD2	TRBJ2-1	TGTGCCTGGAGTGTGGCGACTAGCGGCTACAATGAGCAGTTCTTC	CAWSVATSGYNEQFF
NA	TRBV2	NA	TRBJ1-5	TGTGCCAGCAGGGAAAAAGGGGTGAGCGGTCAGCCCCAGCATTTT	CASREKGVSGQPQHF